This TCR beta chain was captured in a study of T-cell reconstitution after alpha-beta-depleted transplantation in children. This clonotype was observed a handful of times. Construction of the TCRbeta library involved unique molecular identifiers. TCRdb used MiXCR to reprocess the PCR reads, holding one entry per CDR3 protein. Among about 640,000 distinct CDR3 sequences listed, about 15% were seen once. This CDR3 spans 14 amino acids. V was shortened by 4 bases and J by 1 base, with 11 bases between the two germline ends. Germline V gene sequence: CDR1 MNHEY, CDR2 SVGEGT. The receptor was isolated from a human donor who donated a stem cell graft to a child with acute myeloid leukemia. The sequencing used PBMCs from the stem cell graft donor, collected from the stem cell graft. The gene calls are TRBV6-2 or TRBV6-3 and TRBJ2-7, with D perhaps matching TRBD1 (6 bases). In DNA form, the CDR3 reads TGTGCCAGCAGTTTGACAGGCTATTCCTACGAGCAGTACTTC. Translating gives CASSLTGYSYEQYF.